This T cell receptor (beta chain) was sequenced during a study of shared clonotypes between healthy human individuals. Study findings and constraints: Blood was the sole source, and tissue repertoires probably differ.

For genomic DNA, unsorted samples relied on tens of millions of PBMCs. Replicate PCRs were loaded with around 280 ng DNA from unsorted PBMC, 30,000 or so T cell genomes. Libraries were prepared by immunoSEQ multiplex PCR; TCRdb keeps only in-frame clonotypes and omits some of them. The sample has 450,000 to 500,000 clones; around 80% are singletons. To note about this clone: The antigen remains undetermined.

The CDR3 runs 14 residues. Trimming shortened V by 5 bases and J by 4 bases, and 14 bases separated the two germline ends. The specimen sequenced was PBMCs. This chain uses TRBV7-1 with TRBJ1-2, with D possibly matching TRBD1 (6 bases). TRBV7-1 is recorded as an ORF, its role being uncertain. The clonotype was recovered from a woman in her thirties or forties in good health. Some clones in this sample may be carry-over from other donors' samples. CDR3 amino acids: CASSVGGQSYGYTF. The CDR3 coding sequence is TGTGCCAGCAGCGTAGGAGGACAGTCCTATGGCTACACCTTC.